This T cell receptor (beta chain) was sequenced in a study of T cell clones after liver transplantation. Here immunoSEQ multiplex PCR was the method, and the copy in TCRdb shows in-frame clones only, minus some. There are 15,000 to 20,000 clones in the sample; 80% occur only once, and about a third lies in the top ten. The clonotype originates from a human patient who received a liver transplant. Certain T cells may be donor cells from the graft. This specimen consisted of CD8+ T cells from blood, obtained 48 to 50 months after liver transplant.

The CDR3 DNA reads as TGCGCCAGCAGCTTGGAGGGGTTTGGCACAGATACGCAGTATTTT. Encoded protein: CASSLEGFGTDTQYF. The genes are TRBV5-1 and TRBJ2-3, with a possible D match to TRBD1 (5 bases). Between the trimmed V and J ends, which lost 0 bases and 1 base, there was a span of 9 bases. Germline CDR1 reads SGHRS; CDR2 reads YFSETQ. The CDR3 is made up of 15 amino acids. The variable domain in full, with the rest retrieved from reference TRBV5-1 and TRBJ2-3, is KAGVTQTPRYLIKTRGQQVTLSCSPISGHRSVSWYQQTPGQGLQFLFEYFSETQRNKGNFPGRFSGRQFSNSRSEMNVSTLELGDSALYLCASSLEGFGTDTQYFGPGTRLTVL.